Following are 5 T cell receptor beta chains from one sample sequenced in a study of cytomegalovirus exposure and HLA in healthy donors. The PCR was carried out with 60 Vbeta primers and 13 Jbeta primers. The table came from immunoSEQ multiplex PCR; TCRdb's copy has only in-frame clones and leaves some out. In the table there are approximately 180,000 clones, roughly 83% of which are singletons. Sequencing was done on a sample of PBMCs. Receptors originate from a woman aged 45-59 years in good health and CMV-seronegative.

The CDR3, as DNA: TGTGCCAGCAGCTCTCGTCCCGGGACAGGGTGGGGGAATGAAAAACTGTTTTTT. This sequence encodes CASSSRPGTGWGNEKLFF. The chain is built from TRBV7-8 and TRBJ1-4, with 9 bases fitting TRBD1. Trimming took 4 bases from V and 5 from J; bases not matched to a gene: 14. This CDR3 region has 18 residues. Germline values: CDR1 SGHVS, CDR2 FQNEAQ.

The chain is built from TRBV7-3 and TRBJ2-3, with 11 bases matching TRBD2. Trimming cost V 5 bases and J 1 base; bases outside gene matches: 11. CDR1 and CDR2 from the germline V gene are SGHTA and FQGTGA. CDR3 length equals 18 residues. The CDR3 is CASSRSTQGLAGTDTQYF. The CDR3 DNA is TGTGCCAGCAGCAGAAGTACGCAGGGACTAGCGGGCACAGATACGCAGTATTTT.

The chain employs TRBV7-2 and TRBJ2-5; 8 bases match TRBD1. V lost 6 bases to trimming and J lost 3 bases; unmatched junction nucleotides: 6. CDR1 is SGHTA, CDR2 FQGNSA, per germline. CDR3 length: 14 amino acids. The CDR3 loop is CASRKDRVKETQYF. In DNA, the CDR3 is TGTGCCAGCAGGAAGGACAGGGTGAAAGAGACCCAGTACTTC.

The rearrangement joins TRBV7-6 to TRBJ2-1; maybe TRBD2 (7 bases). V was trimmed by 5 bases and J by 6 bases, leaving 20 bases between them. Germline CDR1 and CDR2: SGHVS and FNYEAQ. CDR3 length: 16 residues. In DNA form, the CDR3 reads TGTGCCAGCAGCGTCACCGGGACGAGGGGGGGCAATGAGCAGTTCTTC. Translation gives CASSVTGTRGGNEQFF. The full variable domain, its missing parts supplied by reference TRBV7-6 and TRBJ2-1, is GAGVSQSPRYKVTKRGQDVALRCDPISGHVSLYWYRQALGQGPEFLTYFNYEAQQDKSGLPNDRFSAERPEGSISTLTIQRTEQRDSAMYRCASSVTGTRGGNEQFFGPGTRLTVL.

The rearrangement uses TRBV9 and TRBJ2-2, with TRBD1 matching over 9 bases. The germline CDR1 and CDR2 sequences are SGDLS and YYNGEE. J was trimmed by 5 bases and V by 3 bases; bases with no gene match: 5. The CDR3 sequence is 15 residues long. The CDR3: CASSAEGQGTGELFF. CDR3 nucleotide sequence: TGTGCCAGCAGCGCAGAGGGACAGGGTACCGGGGAGCTGTTTTTT.